The sample holds many counts of the clone carrying this T cell receptor (beta chain). The CDR3 has 20 amino acids. These data are taken from a study of patients and donors after allogeneic stem cell transplantation. From the RT-PCR reads, TCRdb called clonotypes with MiXCR, one entry per CDR3 protein. The data contain roughly 180,000 distinct CDR3 sequences, about 40% of them singletons. The receptor comes from a human donor who was either an allogeneic HSCT recipient or a stem cell or donor lymphocyte infusion donor (not recorded which). It is not recorded whose cells these are; they may come from a transplant donor. The chain joins TRBV21-1 to TRBJ1-1; TRBD1, the table's D call, lacks a check against the DNA. TRBV21-1 corresponds to a pseudogene. Sample: blood, either unsorted or a sorted T cell fraction (not recorded which). CDR3 bases: TGTGCCAGCAGCAAAGAGTGTGGGACAGGGGAGTTTGTGGAGAACACTGAAGCTTTCTTT. Amino acid sequence: CASSKECGTGEFVENTEAFF.